The 29 T cell receptor beta chains in this list originate from one sample, sequenced in a study of technical replicates of blood from a few donors. TCRdb's table, derived via immunoSEQ multiplex PCR, lists solely in-frame clones and lacks some. The sample includes 90,000 to 100,000 clones, approximately 94% of them seen just once. The sequenced sample was T cells isolated from PBMCs. These receptors came from a human donor in good health.

This rearrangement joins TRBV10-3 to TRBJ2-5; TRBD1 aligns across 7 bases. This CDR3 has 14 amino acids. Germline V CDR1 and CDR2: ENHRY, SYGVKD. V was clipped by 4 bases and J by 5 bases; unmatched bases: 7. The CDR3 region is CAISVEGAQETQYF. DNA of the CDR3: TGTGCCATCAGTGTCGAGGGGGCGCAGGAGACCCAGTACTTC.

The chain is built from TRBV30 and TRBJ1-5; TRBD1 aligns across 7 bases. The germline V gene encodes CDR1 GTSNPN and CDR2 SVGIG (reference sequence). The CDR3 covers 14 residues. J gave up 7 bases and V 2 bases, and 8 bases lay outside the gene matches. CDR3 nucleotides: TGTGCCTGGAGTAGGGGGCCAACAGGGCAGCCCCAGCATTTT. Protein sequence: CAWSRGPTGQPQHF.

The chain has TRBV11-2 and TRBJ2-3; 10 bases are a match to TRBD1. The J segment lost 6 bases and the V segment lost 3 bases, leaving 6 bases of the junction unmatched. CDR3 size: 15 residues. CDR1 and CDR2 (germline): SGHAT, FQNNGV. CDR3 nucleotides: TGTGCCAGCAGCTTTCAAGGACAGGGGGGGGATACGCAGTATTTT. Its protein product is CASSFQGQGGDTQYF.

V gene TRBV7-3 combines with J gene TRBJ1-1; D remains ambiguous. The CDR3 has 14 residues. V shed 0 bases and J shed 1 base, with 6 bases lying between them. The germline V gene encodes CDR1 SGHTA and CDR2 FQGTGA. CDR3 in amino acids: CASSLTRGNTEAFF. In DNA form, the CDR3 reads TGTGCCAGCAGCTTAACACGGGGGAACACTGAAGCTTTCTTT. Looking up the rest from reference TRBV7-3 and TRBJ1-1 gives the full variable domain: GAGVSQTPSNKVTEKGKYVELRCDPISGHTALYWYRQSLGQGPEFLIYFQGTGAADDSGLPNDRFFAVRPEGSVSTLKIQRTERGDSAVYLCASSLTRGNTEAFFGQGTRLTVV.

This rearrangement joins TRBV28 to TRBJ2-7; D is unclear. V lost 7 bases, J lost 5 bases, and 15 bases lay in between. CDR3 length: 13 amino acids. Germline assignment: CDR1 MDHEN and CDR2 SYDVKM. In DNA form, the CDR3 reads TGTGCCAGCACCAATGTCCGGGTCCACGAGCAGTACTTC. Translated: CASTNVRVHEQYF.

The chain combines TRBV19 with TRBJ1-1; D uncertain. CDR3 length: 11 residues. The germline V gene encodes CDR1 LNHDA and CDR2 SQIVND (reference sequence). V shed 4 bases and J shed 12 bases, with 12 bases lying between them. DNA for the CDR3: TGTGCCAGTAGTAGCAGGTCAAGAACTTTCTTT. As protein: CASSSRSRTFF.

This chain links TRBV10-1 with TRBJ2-5; D remains ambiguous. V was clipped by 6 bases and J by 5 bases, with 22 bases between them. CDR1 and CDR2 (germline): WNHNN, SYGVQD (reference sequence). The CDR3 contains 16 residues. CDR3 in amino acids: CASRSGSPPPTETQYF. The DNA for the CDR3 is TGCGCCAGCAGATCCGGGTCACCACCTCCCACGGAGACCCAGTACTTC.

DNA for the CDR3: TGTGCCAGCAGCGTAACGGCACAGTCGTATAATGAGCAGTTCTTC. It is translated as CASSVTAQSYNEQFF. This rearrangement joins TRBV9 to TRBJ2-1; D call uncertain. Trimming removed 1 base from V and 7 bases from J, with 15 bases in between. CDR1 and CDR2 from the germline V gene are SGDLS and YYNGEE. The CDR3 is 15 amino acids.

This rearrangement joins TRBV15 to TRBJ2-3; TRBD2 agrees at 8 bases. J was trimmed by 2 bases and V by 5 bases; bases with no gene match: 9. The CDR3 is made up of 16 amino acids. Germline V gene sequence: CDR1 LNHNV, CDR2 YYDKDF (reference sequence). The CDR3 DNA is TGTGCCACCAGCGGTTGGACTAGCACGACCACAGATACGCAGTATTTT. Amino acids: CATSGWTSTTTDTQYF.

This rearrangement joins TRBV6-5 to TRBJ1-5; D gene ambiguous. This CDR3 region has 15 residues. Germline-derived CDR1 and CDR2 are MNHEY and SVGAGI. V was shortened by 6 bases and J by 1 base, with 13 bases between the two germline ends. CDR3 coding DNA: TGTGCCAGCAGCGATTCGACGGGAAGCAATCAGCCCCAGCATTTT. This gives the protein CASSDSTGSNQPQHF.

V and J are TRBV15 and TRBJ2-2, with 10 bases fitting TRBD1. Germline loops: CDR1 LNHNV, CDR2 YYDKDF (reference sequence). The J segment lost 5 bases and the V segment lost 3 bases, leaving 3 bases of the junction unmatched. The CDR3 has 15 residues. The CDR3: CATSRWGQGTGELFF. CDR3 DNA: TGTGCCACCAGCAGGTGGGGACAGGGGACCGGGGAGCTGTTTTTT.

V is TRBV19 and J is TRBJ2-7, with 11 bases that match TRBD2. Germline CDR1 reads LNHDA; CDR2 reads SQIVND (reference sequence). The CDR3 totals 16 residues. With 5 bases clipped from V and 9 bases from J, the junction kept 15 bases outside the gene matches. As DNA, the CDR3 is TGTGCCAGTAGTTCGCTAGCGGGAGGTGGGTACGGAGGGCAGTACTTC. Its translation is CASSSLAGGGYGGQYF.

This chain connects TRBV15 to TRBJ2-5; D is unresolved. Deletions cut 0 bases from V and 2 bases from J, with 7 bases between. The V gene's germline CDR1 is LNHNV and CDR2 YYDKDF (reference sequence). The CDR3 extends over 14 amino acids. The CDR3 reads CATSRDDLQETQYF. Here the CDR3 DNA reads TGTGCCACCAGCAGAGATGACTTACAAGAGACCCAGTACTTC.

The genes are TRBV9 and TRBJ2-1, with 8 nucleotides matching TRBD2. CDR1 and CDR2 from the germline V gene are SGDLS and YYNGEE. V lost 1 base to trimming and J lost 8 bases; unmatched junction nucleotides: 8. This CDR3 contains 15 residues. CDR3 amino acids: CASSVSGSYLDEQFF. CDR3 DNA: TGTGCCAGCAGCGTAAGCGGGAGTTACTTGGATGAGCAGTTCTTC.

This clone was recorded a few times. The chain recombines TRBV7-3 with TRBJ2-1, with 14 bases that match TRBD2. The CDR3 is 21 residues long. J gave up 2 bases and V 4 bases, and 16 bases lay outside the gene matches. Germline-derived CDR1 and CDR2 are SGHTA and FQGTGA. In nucleotides, the CDR3 is TGTGCCAGCAGCTCGCCCCACCCCGGGACTAGCGGGAGCGCCCCCTACAATGAGCAGTTCTTC. Protein product: CASSSPHPGTSGSAPYNEQFF.

The chain employs TRBV7-2 and TRBJ1-1; 7 bases match TRBD1. Germline V gene sequence: CDR1 SGHTA, CDR2 FQGNSA. The V and J ends lost 5 bases and 4 bases, in that order; junction bases with no gene match: 4. The CDR3 loop spans 13 amino acids. CDR3 sequence (DNA): TGTGCCAGCAGCCCTAACAGGGGCACTGAAGCTTTCTTT. Amino acid sequence: CASSPNRGTEAFF. Full variable domain (rest looked up from reference TRBV7-2 and TRBJ1-1): GAGVSQSPSNKVTEKGKDVELRCDPISGHTALYWYRQSLGQGLEFLIYFQGNSAPDKSGLPSDRFSAERTGGSVSTLTIQRTQQEDSAVYLCASSPNRGTEAFFGQGTRLTVV.

The gene calls are TRBV11-2 and TRBJ1-2, with 9 nucleotides matching TRBD1. With 1 base clipped from V and 5 bases from J, the junction kept 8 bases outside the gene matches. The CDR3 is 16 amino acids. Germline CDR1 and CDR2: SGHAT and FQNNGV. Written as DNA, the CDR3 is TGTGCCAGCAGCTTAGGAGCTCGGGACAGGGTATATGGCTACACCTTC. Residues: CASSLGARDRVYGYTF.

This clone has a handful of counts. The chain uses TRBV9 and TRBJ1-1; a weak D match, TRBD1 (6 bases). Germline V gene sequence: CDR1 SGDLS, CDR2 YYNGEE. The CDR3 runs 15 residues. V was shortened by 0 bases and J by 6 bases, with 15 bases between the two germline ends. CDR3 DNA sequence: TGTGCCAGCAGCGTAGCCGGGACATCGATCGCTGAAGCTTTCTTT. As protein: CASSVAGTSIAEAFF.

This chain links TRBV27 with TRBJ2-7, with TRBD1 matching over 7 bases. The CDR3 has 14 residues. J gave up 2 bases and V 6 bases, and 7 bases lay outside the gene matches. Germline CDR1 MNHEY, CDR2 SMNVEV (reference sequence). Here the CDR3 reads CASSWTGSAYEQYF. CDR3 bases: TGTGCCAGCAGCTGGACAGGCTCGGCCTACGAGCAGTACTTC.

The V call is TRBV9, the J call TRBJ2-3; 9 bases fit TRBD2. The CDR3 length is 16 residues. The germline gives CDR1 SGDLS, CDR2 YYNGEE. With V trimmed by 0 bases and J by 2 bases, 4 bases remained unmatched. CDR3 protein: CASSVDLAGTTDTQYF. CDR3 sequence (DNA): TGTGCCAGCAGCGTAGACCTAGCGGGGACCACAGATACGCAGTATTTT. The whole variable domain, filled in from reference TRBV9 and TRBJ2-3, reads DSGVTQTPKHLITATGQRVTLRCSPRSGDLSVYWYQQSLDQGLQFLIQYYNGEERAKGNILERFSAQQFPDLHSELNLSSLELGDSALYFCASSVDLAGTTDTQYFGPGTRLTVL.

The chain uses TRBV19 and TRBJ2-5, with 7 bases aligning to TRBD2. V shed 3 bases, J shed 5 bases, and the junction held 9 bases outside the gene matches. This CDR3 region has 15 residues. Germline V CDR1 and CDR2: LNHDA, SQIVND (reference sequence). Written as DNA, the CDR3 is TGTGCCAGTAGTATTCGAGCGGGACGGGGGGAGACCCAGTACTTC. Its protein product is CASSIRAGRGETQYF.

This chain joins TRBV7-9 and TRBJ2-7; TRBD2 matches 12 bases. Looked up from germline, CDR1 is SEHNR and CDR2 is FQNEAQ (reference sequence). This CDR3 has 15 amino acids. Losses at the gene ends were 5 bases for V and 5 bases for J; bases not matched to a gene: 7. CDR3 sequence: CASSPTLAGGNEQYF. The DNA for the CDR3 is TGTGCCAGCAGCCCCACACTAGCGGGAGGCAACGAGCAGTACTTC.

This clone occurred once. This chain joins TRBV7-3 and TRBJ2-5; 7 bases are shared with TRBD1. CDR3 length: 15 residues. Germline V gene lookup returns CDR1 SGHTA and CDR2 FQGTGA. The V and J ends lost 5 bases and 5 bases, in that order; junction bases with no gene match: 11. DNA of the CDR3: TGTGCCAGCAGCGTCCGAGGACAGGCTTTTGAGACCCAGTACTTC. Protein product: CASSVRGQAFETQYF.

This chain connects TRBV19 to TRBJ1-2; 8 bases match TRBD1. Looked up from germline, CDR1 is LNHDA and CDR2 is SQIVND (reference sequence). V was clipped by 5 bases and J by 0 bases; unmatched bases: 2. The CDR3 extends over 14 amino acids. The CDR3 loop reads CASSRTGTNYGYTF. In DNA form, the CDR3 reads TGTGCCAGTAGTCGGACAGGGACTAACTATGGCTACACCTTC.

This chain links TRBV19 with TRBJ1-5, with a possible D match to TRBD1 (6 bases). Germline CDR1 and CDR2: LNHDA and SQIVND (reference sequence). The CDR3 is made up of 16 amino acids. The ends were cut back, 2 bases at V and 4 bases at J, with 15 bases in the middle. The CDR3 nucleotides are TGTGCCAGTAGTATATCGCCGGACAGCTCGAATCAGCCCCAGCATTTT. Translation: CASSISPDSSNQPQHF.

The rearrangement uses TRBV27 and TRBJ1-2, with 9 bases matching TRBD1. V shed 3 bases and J 2 bases; nucleotides not matched to a gene: 1. CDR1 MNHEY and CDR2 SMNVEV come from the germline V gene (reference sequence). The CDR3 has 14 amino acids. The CDR3 bases are TGTGCCAGCAGTTTCGACAGGGGGAACTATGGCTACACCTTC. Translated: CASSFDRGNYGYTF.

This clone was counted once. The rearrangement links TRBV9 to TRBJ1-4; 10 bases match TRBD1. With 4 bases clipped from V and 7 bases from J, the junction kept 13 bases outside the gene matches. This CDR3 is built from 17 residues. Germline V gene sequence: CDR1 SGDLS, CDR2 YYNGEE. The CDR3 region is CASSPFGGTGVFEKLFF. In nucleotides, the CDR3 is TGTGCCAGCAGCCCTTTCGGGGGGACAGGGGTTTTTGAAAAACTGTTTTTT. Full variable domain (rest looked up from reference TRBV9 and TRBJ1-4): DSGVTQTPKHLITATGQRVTLRCSPRSGDLSVYWYQQSLDQGLQFLIQYYNGEERAKGNILERFSAQQFPDLHSELNLSSLELGDSALYFCASSPFGGTGVFEKLFFGSGTQLSVL.

The chain joins TRBV11-2 to TRBJ2-3, with unresolved D. Germline loops: CDR1 SGHAT, CDR2 FQNNGV. With 0 bases removed from V and 5 bases from J, the gap between germline ends came to 9 bases. This CDR3 region has 14 residues. The chain's CDR3 is CASSLDFGGDTQYF. DNA for the CDR3: TGTGCCAGCAGCTTAGATTTTGGCGGAGATACGCAGTATTTT. Combining the CDR3 with reference TRBV11-2 and TRBJ2-3 gives the whole variable domain EAGVAQSPRYKIIEKRQSVAFWCNPISGHATLYWYQQILGQGPKLLIQFQNNGVVDDSQLPKDRFSAERLKGVDSTLKIQPAKLEDSAVYLCASSLDFGGDTQYFGPGTRLTVL.

A note on this clone: One end of the junction is discordant with germline, which a read error may explain. The rearrangement joins TRBV7-9 to TRBJ2-1; D uncertain. Germline values: CDR1 SEHNR, CDR2 FQNEAQ (reference sequence). This CDR3 has 15 residues. CDR3 sequence: CASSLALGSHNEQFF. The CDR3 nucleotides are TGTGCCAGCAGCTTAGCGCTGGGCTCCCACAATGAGCAGTTCTTC. Combining the CDR3 with reference TRBV7-9 and TRBJ2-1 gives the whole variable domain DTGVSQNPRHKITKRGQNVTFRCDPISEHNRLYWYRQTLGQGPEFLTYFQNEAQLEKSRLLSDRFSAERPKGSFSTLEIQRTEQGDSAMYLCASSLALGSHNEQFFGPGTRLTVL.